This TCR beta chain emerged from a study of blood T cell repertoires in COVID-19 (dated by TCRdb to 2018 to 2020). Context from the whole study: Samples from collaborators originated in the United States, Italy and Spain and spanned both the acute and convalescent phases of COVID-19. The material from the prospective study consisted of cDNA or gDNA derived from T cells, B-cell-depleted T cells, or PBMCs. Nearly every sample came with metadata listing a de-identified subject ID, COVID-19 status, age in years and sex. Where available, HLA class I and class II types were obtained from metadata supplied by the sample provider rather than from assay-based typing. Samples were obtained from the ongoing ImmuneRACE study (first 160 participants) and from about 1,300 subjects provided by 6 global collaborators. The repertoires were made available in a free public database intended to serve as a resource for research on the immune response to SARS-CoV-2. Subjects who had been exposed to COVID-19, were actively infected with it, or had recovered from it provided the deeply sampled blood TCRbeta repertoires that made up the dataset. Results and caveats for the whole study, not just this receptor: How much clinical and demographic metadata was included differed by source and by participant, and the metadata was provided uncurated.

As to this clone: Its antigen specificity is not known. The record has no base qualities; no much larger clone is one base away.

Each collaborating institution followed its own protocols to collect whole blood in K2EDTA tubes. For TCRbeta analysis, collaborators shipped samples in one of three forms: frozen whole blood, isolated PBMCs, or DNA extracted from either of those sample types. TCRbeta CDR3 regions were amplified from genomic DNA by means of the immunoSEQ Assay, a bias-controlled multiplex PCR. The source study handled its data this way. The number of nucleated cells in each sample was estimated by amplification of reference gene primers within the assay. To quantify the absolute abundance of each unique TCRbeta CDR3 rearrangement, sequence reads were collapsed and filtered. For each sample, productive Simpson clonality was calculated as the square root of Simpson's diversity index across productive rearrangements. This immuneACCESS table, as held by TCRdb, lists in-frame sequences with V and J called but not all clones. Of the missing ones, under half trace to an unresolved V gene in checked studies; the others have no known cause. From that table come the V and J calls and clone size; the DNA was used to work out D and trimming. In this sample the table shows 200,000 to 250,000 clones, 85% to 90% of which occur a single time. The ten biggest clones cover 4% to 4.5% of the sample.

Material: peripheral blood. This TCR was sampled from a man aged 45-60 years with acute or convalescent COVID-19.

The CDR3 protein is CASSRGQGISTNEKLFF. The nucleotides are TGTGCCAGCAGCCGGGGACAGGGGATTTCAACTAATGAAAAACTGTTTTTT. The chain is encoded by TRBV3-1 (or the pseudogene TRBV3-2) joined to TRBJ1-4, and TRBD1 aligns with 10 junction nucleotides. From the cysteine up to the phenylalanine, the CDR3 has a length of 17 residues. Only CDR3 DNA is held: 51 bases, read in frame from base 1. The germline V gene (reference sequence) provides CDR1 LGHDT and CDR2 YNNKEL. The germline V and J ends show losses of 4 bases and 0 bases respectively, and no gene match explains 5 bases of the junction.